This T cell receptor (beta chain) was sequenced in a study of T cells in Graves' hyperthyroidism and ophthalmopathy. This clonotype was found many times. Uncontrolled infections, other autoimmune diseases, pregnancy or lactation led to exclusion of patients. Clinicians diagnosed patients from clinical symptoms, serum thyroxine and TRAb, thyroid ultrasound and orbital computed tomography. Approximately 9.3 ml of fresh peripheral blood supplied the PBMCs. What was amplified from RNA transcripts were TCR beta CDR3 regions. The study used the HTBI primer set for a first-round RT-PCR of the TCR CDR3. TCRdb passed the multiplex PCR reads through MiXCR, listing each CDR3 protein once. The table lists about 59,000 distinct CDR3 sequences, about 53% of them singletons, with 2.5% to 4% in the top ten. The source is a woman aged 60-75 years with Graves' ophthalmopathy. The sample consisted of blood.

CDR3 in DNA: TGCGCCAGCAGCGTTACTAGCGGGGGGATTGATACGCAGTATTTT. Its protein is CASSVTSGGIDTQYF. The chain carries TRBV4-3 and TRBJ2-3, with 12 positions matching TRBD2. Germline lookup yields CDR1 LGHNA and CDR2 YSLEER. Trimming cost V 5 bases and J 6 bases; bases outside gene matches: 6. This CDR3 is 15 amino acids long.